A selection of T cell receptor beta chains follows, all from one sample in a study of T-cell memory formation after mild COVID-19. Via MiXCR, TCRdb re-called the 5' RACE reads, giving one row per CDR3 protein. The data contain about 440,000 distinct CDR3 sequences, 20% of them singletons. Sequencing was carried out using PBMCs or a T cell subset sorted from them (not recorded which). The receptors were gathered from an adult woman who had mild COVID-19 (a few samples of this study predate the infection). Cell type and time point are not known. Each CDR3 is given with its conserved first and last residue. The D gene is left open where the match is weak. Not every row has a clone size; where given, it reads once, few, many or a size class.

TGTGCCAGCAGCCCCGGGACAGGCCCTGGAAACACCATATATTTT,CASSPGTGPGNTIYF,.,TRBJ1-3,TRBD1,TRBV5-4
TGCGCCAGCAGCTACGACCACAGGGGGCACCCGAAAAACATTCAGTACTTC,CASSYDHRGHPKNIQYF,few,TRBJ2-4,TRBD1,TRBV10-2
TGTGCCAGCAGTTTACGGTCCTCAGCGGGGGGAACAGAGACCCAGTACTTC,CASSLRSSAGGTETQYF,.,TRBJ2-5,TRBD2,TRBV12-3/TRBV12-4
TGTGCCACCAGCTCCCTGACAGGGCTCGGCGAGACCCAGTACTTC,CATSSLTGLGETQYF,few,TRBJ2-5,TRBD1,TRBV15
TGTGCCATCAGACTTGACAGGGATGACTATGGCTACACCTTC,CAIRLDRDDYGYTF,few,TRBJ1-2,TRBD1,TRBV10-3
TGTGCCAGCAGCTTAGAATCGTTGGGCAATGAGCAGTTCTTC,CASSLESLGNEQFF,few,TRBJ2-1,.,TRBV7-2
TGCGCCAGCAGCTCCCGGGACAGTCCCTACGAGCAGTACTTC,CASSSRDSPYEQYF,.,TRBJ2-7,TRBD1,TRBV5-1
TGCGCCAGCAGTAACCGGCTTCCGCTGGGTTTCTATGGCTACACCTTC,CASSNRLPLGFYGYTF,.,TRBJ1-2,.,TRBV5-1
TGTGCCAGCAGCTTCAGGGGACCCCTCCAAGAGACCCAGTACTTC,CASSFRGPLQETQYF,few,TRBJ2-5,.,TRBV7-9
TGTGCCATCAGTCGCGGTGGAAACACCATATATTTT,CAISRGGNTIYF,.,TRBJ1-3,.,TRBV10-3
TGTGCCAGCAGCTCGAGAAGGACTAGCGGGAGGCTGAGCTCCTACAATGAGCAGTTCTTC,CASSSRRTSGRLSSYNEQFF,.,TRBJ2-1,TRBD2,TRBV7-2
TGTGCCAGCAGCCCCCCGGACAGAAACACTGAAGCTTTCTTT,CASSPPDRNTEAFF,.,TRBJ1-1,.,TRBV11-1
TGTGCCAGCAGTCCAGGTGGGAAGTACGAGCAGTACTTC,CASSPGGKYEQYF,.,TRBJ2-7,.,TRBV6-5
TGTGCCAGCAGCTTAACCCCCTGGCAGGGCCAGGAGACCCAGTACTTC,CASSLTPWQGQETQYF,.,TRBJ2-5,.,TRBV27
TGTGCCAGCAGCTTAGGGCTCGACTCGGGTGAGCAGTTCTTC,CASSLGLDSGEQFF,few,TRBJ2-1,.,TRBV11-1
TGCGCCAGCGCCAGCGGGGGGGCCGCATTATACGAGCAGTACTTC,CASASGGAALYEQYF,.,TRBJ2-7,TRBD2,TRBV4-1
TGTGCCAGCAGCCCTTGGGGGGGTGATACGCAGTATTTT,CASSPWGGDTQYF,.,TRBJ2-3,TRBD2,TRBV7-8
TGTGCCAGCAGGGCCGGGACAGGGTTAACAGATACGCAGTATTTT,CASRAGTGLTDTQYF,few,TRBJ2-3,TRBD1,TRBV9
TGTGCCAGCAGTTACACCGGGACAGTACCCCCTAAGTACTTC,CASSYTGTVPPKYF,.,TRBJ2-4,TRBD1,TRBV6-2/TRBV6-3
TGTGCCAGCAGCGCCTCAGGGGTAATAAGCAATCAGCCCCAGCATTTT,CASSASGVISNQPQHF,few,TRBJ1-5,.,TRBV7-9
TGTGCCAGCAGCCCCGGACTAGCGGGAGGGAAGTATGAGCAGTTCTTC,CASSPGLAGGKYEQFF,.,TRBJ2-1,TRBD2,TRBV11-2
TGCGCCAGCAGCTTGGTTAGGGAGAAAGATACGCAGTATTTT,CASSLVREKDTQYF,.,TRBJ2-3,.,TRBV5-1
TGTGCCAGTACGAAGGGAGGATTCCAAGAGACCCAGTACTTC,CASTKGGFQETQYF,.,TRBJ2-5,.,TRBV19
TGTGCCACCAACAGGGTCGGCTATGGCTACACCTTC,CATNRVGYGYTF,few,TRBJ1-2,.,TRBV24-1
TGCGCCAGCAGCCGGGGGATACCCCCAGGCGCCGGGGAGCTGTTTTTT,CASSRGIPPGAGELFF,.,TRBJ2-2,.,TRBV5-1
TGTGCCAGCAGCTCACTAGCGGGGGTGGACGAGCAGTACTTC,CASSSLAGVDEQYF,few,TRBJ2-7,TRBD2,TRBV5-6
TGTGCCAGCAGCTTAGCACTGGCAGACGATGGCTACACCTTC,CASSLALADDGYTF,few,TRBJ1-2,.,TRBV7-9
TGTGCCAGCAGCGCCCCTAGCGGGAGTTCCTACAATGAGCAGTTCTTC,CASSAPSGSSYNEQFF,.,TRBJ2-1,TRBD2,TRBV9
TGTGCCAGCAGCTCCGGGACAGCCACGTCGGGGACCCAGTACTTC,CASSSGTATSGTQYF,many,TRBJ2-5,TRBD1,TRBV5-5
TGTGCCAGCAGCTCCTCGACGCGGGGAGATCAGCCCCAGCATTTT,CASSSSTRGDQPQHF,.,TRBJ1-5,.,TRBV12-3/TRBV12-4
TGTGCCAGCAGCCAATCGTCCTCCAGTACTGAAGCTTTCTTT,CASSQSSSSTEAFF,.,TRBJ1-1,.,TRBV3-1
TGTGCCAGCAGCTTAAGGCCGACAGGGACGAACACTGAAGCTTTCTTT,CASSLRPTGTNTEAFF,.,TRBJ1-1,TRBD1,TRBV7-3
TGCGCCAGCAGCCAAGTTGTATTATACAATGAGCAGTTCTTC,CASSQVVLYNEQFF,.,TRBJ2-1,.,TRBV4-1
TGTGCCGACTGGAAAAGGGGCCCGGGGGTATACAATGAGCAGTTCTTC,CADWKRGPGVYNEQFF,few,TRBJ2-1,.,TRBV6-1
TGTGCCAGCAGCCCCCGGGGCGAGCCCTACGAGCAGTACTTC,CASSPRGEPYEQYF,.,TRBJ2-7,.,TRBV9
TGCGCCAGCAGCTTGGAAATGTGGACCAACAATGAGCAGTTCTTC,CASSLEMWTNNEQFF,few,TRBJ2-1,.,TRBV5-1
TGTGCCTCCGAGGGGGGTGACAATGAGCAGTTCTTC,CASEGGDNEQFF,few,TRBJ2-1,.,TRBV24-1
TGTGCCAGCAGCTTAGCCTCTAGCGGGATCCCCACCGGGGAGCTGTTTTTT,CASSLASSGIPTGELFF,few,TRBJ2-2,TRBD2,TRBV7-9
TGTGCCACCGCGCGGGCTAGCGGGAGTGCAGATACGCAGTATTTT,CATARASGSADTQYF,few,TRBJ2-3,TRBD2,TRBV24-1
TGTGCCAGCAGCTCACTGGGGGAAGCGGGTGAAGCTTTCTTT,CASSSLGEAGEAFF,few,TRBJ1-1,.,TRBV7-2
TGCGCCAGCAGCCAAGAGCGGGTAAAACTGTTTTTT,CASSQERVKLFF,.,TRBJ1-4,.,TRBV4-1
TGTGCCAGCAGATCTAGCGGGAGGTATGAGCAGTTCTTC,CASRSSGRYEQFF,.,TRBJ2-1,TRBD2,TRBV28
TGCAGTGCTAGGGGGGACGGGGGACGCACCGGGGAGCTGTTTTTT,CSARGDGGRTGELFF,few,TRBJ2-2,.,TRBV20-1
TGTGCCGCGGAGATTGGTGAGCAGTTCTTC,CAAEIGEQFF,.,TRBJ2-1,.,TRBV30
TGTGCCAGCAGCTTGGGACAGGGGGCCCTCTATGGCTACACCTTC,CASSLGQGALYGYTF,.,TRBJ1-2,TRBD1,TRBV7-9
TGTGCCAGCAGCCCCCGGGTTATTCAGTTCTTC,CASSPRVIQFF,few,TRBJ2-1,.,TRBV6-2/TRBV6-3
TGTGCCAGCAGCCGGGACTTCCTCACAGATACGCAGTATTTT,CASSRDFLTDTQYF,few,TRBJ2-3,.,TRBV3-1
TGCGCCAGCAGCCAATCACTCTCGACGGATGGCTACACCTTC,CASSQSLSTDGYTF,few,TRBJ1-2,.,TRBV5-1